These 13 T cell receptor beta chains originate from one sample sequenced in a study of shared clonotypes between healthy human individuals. Using immunoSEQ multiplex PCR, the repertoire was profiled, and TCRdb retains in-frame clones only, with some absent. Among approximately 1.5 million clones listed, 95% to 99% were seen once. The material sequenced was naive CD4+ T cells sorted from blood. Described subset: CD45RA+ positively selected. These TCRs come from a man aged 25 to 40 in good health.

The V call is TRBV7-9, the J call TRBJ2-3, with TRBD2 identical over 9 bases. This CDR3 is 16 amino acids long. J gave up 0 bases and V 6 bases, and 7 bases lay outside the gene matches. Germline V CDR1 and CDR2: SEHNR, FQNEAQ (reference sequence). Written as DNA, the CDR3 is TGTGCCAGCAGTCCGCAAGCGGGAGGAAGCACAGATACGCAGTATTTT. Its translation: CASSPQAGGSTDTQYF.

The DNA for the CDR3 is TGCGCCAGCAGCTGGACTAGCGGGAGGGACTCCTACAATGAGCAGTTCTTC. Translated, it gives CASSWTSGRDSYNEQFF. This sequence joins TRBV5-1 and TRBJ2-1, with 15 nucleotides matching TRBD2. V shed 3 bases, J shed 0 bases, and the junction held 1 base outside the gene matches. Per the germline V gene, CDR1 is SGHRS and CDR2 is YFSETQ. This CDR3 is built from 17 residues.

V is TRBV4-1 and J is TRBJ1-3; the D is unclear. The CDR3 loop spans 16 amino acids. Germline V gene lookup returns CDR1 MGHRA and CDR2 YSYEKL. V was clipped by 6 bases and J by 0 bases, with 15 bases between them. CDR3 loop: CASSPQSRLSGNTIYF. The CDR3 DNA sequence: TGCGCCAGCAGTCCCCAGTCCAGACTCTCTGGAAACACCATATATTTT.

This rearrangement joins TRBV4-3 to TRBJ2-1, with 7 nucleotides matching TRBD2. Per germline, CDR1 LGHNA and CDR2 YSLEER. The CDR3 has 17 residues. V dropped 0 bases and J dropped 2; count of bases not matched to a gene: 7. CDR3: CASSQDSGYAAYNEQFF. The CDR3 DNA follows: TGCGCCAGCAGCCAAGATAGCGGGTATGCGGCCTACAATGAGCAGTTCTTC.

The rearrangement uses TRBV25-1 and TRBJ2-2; D gene ambiguous. Trimming removed 1 base from V and 13 bases from J, with 16 bases in between. The CDR3 contains 14 residues. Germline values: CDR1 MGHDK, CDR2 SYGVNS. The CDR3 reads CASSESVRTAVLFF. CDR3 DNA sequence: TGTGCCAGCAGTGAATCCGTCCGGACGGCGGTGCTGTTTTTT.

This clone was picked up one time. J is TRBJ2-1 and V is TRBV6-5; either TRBD1 or TRBD2 may fit D (6 bases each). Germline V gene data show CDR1 as MNHEY and CDR2 as SVGAGI. Deletions cut 4 bases from V and 9 bases from J, with 19 bases between. The CDR3 is 15 residues long. The CDR3, as DNA: TGTGCCAGCAGTTCCCTGGGGGGCCGGCCGGGTGAGCAGTTCTTC. This encodes CASSSLGGRPGEQFF.

V is TRBV9 and J is TRBJ2-3, with TRBD2 matching 7 bases. This CDR3 comprises 14 residues. J lost 0 bases, V lost 4 bases, and 2 bases had no gene match. Germline-derived CDR1 and CDR2 are SGDLS and YYNGEE. The CDR3 sequence: CASSRLASTDTQYF. The CDR3 nucleotides are TGTGCCAGCAGCCGACTAGCTAGCACAGATACGCAGTATTTT.

This clone was counted once. The V call is TRBV7-9, the J call TRBJ2-7; 9 positions agree with TRBD1. The germline V gene encodes CDR1 SEHNR and CDR2 FQNEAQ (reference sequence). The CDR3 is 17 amino acids. Losses at the gene ends were 4 bases for V and 3 bases for J; bases not matched to a gene: 13. In DNA, the CDR3 is TGTGCCAGCAGCTCCGAAGGCACCGGGACAGGGAACTACGAGCAGTACTTC. It is translated as CASSSEGTGTGNYEQYF.

The gene calls are TRBV7-2 and TRBJ2-2; D remains ambiguous. V lost 5 bases and J 3 bases, leaving 7 bases between the germline ends. This CDR3 region has 13 residues. Looked up from germline, CDR1 is SGHTA and CDR2 is FQGNSA. The chain's CDR3 is CASSRRYTGELFF. The CDR3 DNA follows: TGTGCCAGCAGCCGCCGTTACACCGGGGAGCTGTTTTTT.

The rearrangement links TRBV6-5 to TRBJ2-7; 8 bases agree with TRBD1. Germline CDR1 reads MNHEY; CDR2 reads SVGAGI. The CDR3 spans 14 residues. J lost 3 bases, V lost 6 bases, and 7 bases had no gene match. In nucleotides, the CDR3 is TGTGCCAGCAGCAGACAGGGGAAAAACTACGAGCAGTACTTC. Translating gives CASSRQGKNYEQYF.

The chain carries TRBV6-5 and TRBJ2-7; 8 positions agree with TRBD2. The CDR3 loop spans 15 amino acids. V was pared by 6 bases and J by 2 bases, with 9 bases of the junction left unmatched. The germline V gene has CDR1 MNHEY and CDR2 SVGAGI. CDR3 protein: CASRLYPGLAYEQYF. For the CDR3, the DNA is TGTGCCAGCAGGCTGTATCCGGGACTAGCCTACGAGCAGTACTTC.

The genes are TRBV27 and TRBJ2-5; perhaps TRBD1 as D (6 bases). V was pared by 3 bases and J by 2 bases, with 10 bases between. Germline CDR1 MNHEY, CDR2 SMNVEV (reference sequence). The CDR3 consists of 14 residues. DNA of the CDR3: TGTGCCAGCAGTTTTAGGGGGAATCAAGAGACCCAGTACTTC. This translates into CASSFRGNQETQYF.

This chain links TRBV2 with TRBJ2-7; D is ambiguous. Germline CDR1 and CDR2: SNHLY and FYNNEI. This CDR3 has 12 residues. The V and J ends lost 4 bases and 4 bases respectively, with 8 bases between them. The CDR3 sequence is CASSAGGYEQYF. The CDR3 DNA reads TGTGCCAGCAGTGCCGGCGGATACGAGCAGTACTTC.